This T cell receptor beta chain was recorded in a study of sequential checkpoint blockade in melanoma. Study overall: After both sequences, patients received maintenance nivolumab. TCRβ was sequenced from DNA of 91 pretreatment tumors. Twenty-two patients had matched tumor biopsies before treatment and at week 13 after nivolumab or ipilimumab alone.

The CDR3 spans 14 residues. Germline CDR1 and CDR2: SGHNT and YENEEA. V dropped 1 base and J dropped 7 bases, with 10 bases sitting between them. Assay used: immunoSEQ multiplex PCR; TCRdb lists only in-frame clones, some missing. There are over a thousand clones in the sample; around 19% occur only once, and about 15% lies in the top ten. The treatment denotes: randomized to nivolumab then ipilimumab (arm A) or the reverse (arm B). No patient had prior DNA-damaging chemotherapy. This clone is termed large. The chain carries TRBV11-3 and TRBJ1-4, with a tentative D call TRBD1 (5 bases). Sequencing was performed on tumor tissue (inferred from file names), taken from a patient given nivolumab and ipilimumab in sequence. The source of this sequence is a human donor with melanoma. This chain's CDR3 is CASSLGQGREKLFF. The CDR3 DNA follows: TGTGCCAGCAGCTTAGGTCAGGGACGTGAAAAACTGTTTTTT.